These T cell receptor beta chains were read from a single sample in a study of siplizumab effects on memory and regulatory T cells. TCRdb's copy holds only in-frame clones and misses some; the assay was immunoSEQ multiplex PCR. The sample lists tens of thousands of clones; about 98% were seen once. Sequencing used naive CD8+ T cells sorted from blood. Receptors were obtained from a human donor in good health. The CDR3 runs from the conserved cysteine through the conserved F or W. Each record gives: V gene, CDR3 protein.

TRBV9	CASSEGVVDEQYF
TRBV7-7	CASSSGLRNEQFF
TRBV4-1	CASSQGLAGAYEQFF
TRBV25-1	CASSLGGVNTEAFF
TRBV9	CASSVEEISGSSTDTQYF
TRBV4-3	CASSQDDMRGGADTQYF
TRBV7-3	CASSFSSGSSYNEQFF
TRBV5-5	CASSLGQVSNQPQHF
TRBV7-6	CASSLGREGPDTQYF
TRBV5-1	CASSLGGDYEQYF
TRBV6-5	CASSGQGKAIQYF
TRBV9	CASSVVGESNQPQHF
TRBV5-4	CASNNLGSNQPQHF
TRBV10-1	CASSEFVSGELFF
TRBV7-8	CASTQGPTYEQYF
TRBV6-6	CASSYDIGPGNTIYF
TRBV9	CASSTRSETDYGYTF
TRBV19	CASSGTGFLEQYF
TRBV7-9	CASSLDDQPQHF
TRBV4-3	CASSQGRGQYEQYF
TRBV6-6	CASSQTWTGGKETQYF
TRBV27	CASSPLAGEYEDTQYF
TRBV27	CASSFDSFNEKLFF
TRBV9	CASSGKTGDTYNEQFF
TRBV29-1	CSAATGVEETQYF
TRBV4-1	CASSQDTLAGATSTDTQYF
TRBV7-9	CASSALSGTPYGYTF
TRBV2	CASVPQGRNEQYF
TRBV29-1	CSAYLNTEAFF
TRBV6-1	CASRPGQGGQPQHF
TRBV27	CASSPLAPGRGYTF
TRBV29-1	CSVGQGSYNEQFF
TRBV9	CASSVGQFTEAFF
TRBV9	CASSPGGLNTEAFF
TRBV7-3	CASSEETSGRVTDTQYF
TRBV14	CASTATGGGEQYF
TRBV2	CASRARTGVAGELFF
TRBV14	CASSHGFGYQETQYF
TRBV7-9	CASSNRDRDYGYTF
TRBV25-1	CASSYGGLAPTDTQYF
TRBV7-9	CASSSDAGHITGELFF
TRBV7-3	CASSLTAGYTDTQYF
TRBV2	CATTDGTRNTGELFF